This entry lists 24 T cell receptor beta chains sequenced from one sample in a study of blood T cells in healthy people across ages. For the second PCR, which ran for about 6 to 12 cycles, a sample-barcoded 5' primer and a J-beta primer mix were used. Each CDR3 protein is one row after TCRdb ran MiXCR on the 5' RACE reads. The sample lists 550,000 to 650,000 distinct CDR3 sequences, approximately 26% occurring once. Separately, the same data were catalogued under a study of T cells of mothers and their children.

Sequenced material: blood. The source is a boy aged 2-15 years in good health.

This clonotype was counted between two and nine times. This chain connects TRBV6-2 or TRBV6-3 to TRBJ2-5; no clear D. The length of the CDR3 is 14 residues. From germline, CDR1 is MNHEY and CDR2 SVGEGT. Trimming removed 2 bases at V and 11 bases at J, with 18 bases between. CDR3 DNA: TGTGCCAGCAGTTACGGAGCAGCCCAGGATGAGCAGTACTTC. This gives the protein CASSYGAAQDEQYF.

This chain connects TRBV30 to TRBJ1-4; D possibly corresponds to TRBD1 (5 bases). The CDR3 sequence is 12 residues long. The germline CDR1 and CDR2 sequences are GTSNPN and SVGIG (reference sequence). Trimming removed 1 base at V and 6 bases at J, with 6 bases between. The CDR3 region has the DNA TGTGCCTGGAGTGCAGGGTATGAAAAACTGTTTTTT. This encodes CAWSAGYEKLFF.

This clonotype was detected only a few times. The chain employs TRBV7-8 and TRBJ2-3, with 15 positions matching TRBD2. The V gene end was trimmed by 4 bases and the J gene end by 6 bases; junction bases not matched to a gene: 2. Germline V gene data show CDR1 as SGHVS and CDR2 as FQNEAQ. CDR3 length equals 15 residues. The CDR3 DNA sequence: TGTGCCAGCAGCTGGACTAGCGGGAGGGCGGATACGCAGTATTTT. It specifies CASSWTSGRADTQYF.

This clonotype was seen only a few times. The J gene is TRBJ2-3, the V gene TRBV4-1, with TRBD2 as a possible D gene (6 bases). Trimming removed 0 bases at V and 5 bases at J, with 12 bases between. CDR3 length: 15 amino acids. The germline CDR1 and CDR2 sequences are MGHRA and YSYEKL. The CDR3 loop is CASSQDPLALDTQYF. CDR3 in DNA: TGCGCCAGCAGCCAAGATCCTCTAGCGTTAGATACGCAGTATTTT.

As DNA, the CDR3 is TGCAGTGCTCAATCAGATACGCAGTATTTT. Residues: CSAQSDTQYF. V usage is TRBV20-1 and J usage is TRBJ2-3; D is ambiguous. Germline V lookup: CDR1 DFQATT, CDR2 SNEGSKA (reference sequence). Trimming cost V 5 bases and J 4 bases, with 4 bases left between them. The CDR3 contains 10 residues.

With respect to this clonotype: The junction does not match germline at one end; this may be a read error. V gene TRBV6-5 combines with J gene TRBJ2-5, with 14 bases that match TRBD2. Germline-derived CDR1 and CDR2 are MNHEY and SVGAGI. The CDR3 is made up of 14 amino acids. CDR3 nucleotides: TGTGCCAGCAGTCTCCGACTAGCGGGGGGGCCGATTTCCTTC. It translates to CASSLRLAGGPISF.

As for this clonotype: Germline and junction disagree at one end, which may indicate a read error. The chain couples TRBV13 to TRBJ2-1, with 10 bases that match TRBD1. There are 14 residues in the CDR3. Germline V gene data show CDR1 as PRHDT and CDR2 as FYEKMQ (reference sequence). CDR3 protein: CANSAGQGIDEQFF. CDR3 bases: TGTGCCAACAGCGCGGGACAGGGGATAGATGAGCAGTTCTTC.

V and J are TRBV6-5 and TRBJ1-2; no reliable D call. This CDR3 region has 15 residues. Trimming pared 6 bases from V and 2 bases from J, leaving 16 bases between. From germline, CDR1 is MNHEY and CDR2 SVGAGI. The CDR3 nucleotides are TGTGCCAGCAGATCTTTGACCTTCCGAAACTATGGCTACACCTTC. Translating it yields CASRSLTFRNYGYTF.

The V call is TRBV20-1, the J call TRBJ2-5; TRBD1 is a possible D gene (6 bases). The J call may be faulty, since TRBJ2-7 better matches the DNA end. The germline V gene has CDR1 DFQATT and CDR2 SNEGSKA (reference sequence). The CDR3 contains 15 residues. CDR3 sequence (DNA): TGCAGTGCTAGAAAAGGGGGTCGTAGGAGCTACGAGCAGTACTTC. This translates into CSARKGGRRSYEQYF.

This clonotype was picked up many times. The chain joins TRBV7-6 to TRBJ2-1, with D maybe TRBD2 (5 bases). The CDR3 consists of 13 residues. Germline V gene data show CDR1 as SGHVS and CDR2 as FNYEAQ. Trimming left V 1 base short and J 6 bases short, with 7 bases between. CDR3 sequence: CASSLGSGNEQFF. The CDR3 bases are TGTGCCAGCAGCTTAGGCAGCGGCAATGAGCAGTTCTTC.

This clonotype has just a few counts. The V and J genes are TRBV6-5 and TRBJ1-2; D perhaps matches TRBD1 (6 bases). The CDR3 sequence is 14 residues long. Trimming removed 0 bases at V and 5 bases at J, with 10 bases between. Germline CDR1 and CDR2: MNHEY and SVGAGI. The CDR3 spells CASSYSQGLYGYTF. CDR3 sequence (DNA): TGTGCCAGCAGTTACTCACAGGGTCTTTATGGCTACACCTTC.

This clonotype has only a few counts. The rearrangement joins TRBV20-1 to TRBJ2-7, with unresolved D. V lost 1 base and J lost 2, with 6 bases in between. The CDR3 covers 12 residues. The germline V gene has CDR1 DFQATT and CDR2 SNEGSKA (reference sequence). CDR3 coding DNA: TGCAGTGCTAGAGGTGAAACCTACGAGCAGTACTTC. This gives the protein CSARGETYEQYF.

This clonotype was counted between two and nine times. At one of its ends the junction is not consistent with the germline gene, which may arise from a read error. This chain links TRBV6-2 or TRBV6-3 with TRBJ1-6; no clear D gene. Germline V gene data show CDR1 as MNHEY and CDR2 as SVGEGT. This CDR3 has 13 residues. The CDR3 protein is CVSSDSANSPLHF. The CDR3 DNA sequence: TGTGTCAGCAGTGATTCTGCAAATTCACCCCTCCACTTT.

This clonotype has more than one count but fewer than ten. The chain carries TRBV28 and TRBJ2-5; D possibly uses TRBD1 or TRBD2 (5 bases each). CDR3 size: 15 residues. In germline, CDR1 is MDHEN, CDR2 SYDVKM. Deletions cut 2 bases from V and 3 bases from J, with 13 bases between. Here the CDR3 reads CASSLNIGDEETQYF. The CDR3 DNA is TGTGCCAGCAGTTTAAACATCGGGGACGAAGAGACCCAGTACTTC.

The CDR3 DNA reads TGCAGTGCTAGACGGGGTGGGGGTGGCACCGGGGAGCTGTTTTTT. Translating it yields CSARRGGGGTGELFF. The gene calls are TRBV20-1 and TRBJ2-2; D possibly matches TRBD1 or TRBD2 (5 bases each). The V end was cut by 2 bases, the J end by 4 bases, with 14 bases between. Germline V gene lookup returns CDR1 DFQATT and CDR2 SNEGSKA (reference sequence). This CDR3 contains 15 residues.

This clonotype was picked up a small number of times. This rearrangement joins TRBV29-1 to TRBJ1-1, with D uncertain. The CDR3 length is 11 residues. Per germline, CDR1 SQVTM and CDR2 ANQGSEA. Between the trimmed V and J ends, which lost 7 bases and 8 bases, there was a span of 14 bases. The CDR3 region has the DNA TGCAGCGACTCGGACCTGGCGGAAGCTTTCTTT. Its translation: CSDSDLAEAFF.

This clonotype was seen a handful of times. This CDR3 is CASSFSGSNYEQYF. As DNA, the CDR3 is TGTGCCAGCAGTTTCAGCGGGAGTAACTACGAGCAGTACTTC. V usage is TRBV27 and J usage is TRBJ2-5; TRBD2 aligns across 8 bases. TRBJ2-7 explains the end of the DNA better; the J call may be wrong. CDR3 length: 14 amino acids. Germline CDR1 is MNHEY and CDR2 is SMNVEV (reference sequence).

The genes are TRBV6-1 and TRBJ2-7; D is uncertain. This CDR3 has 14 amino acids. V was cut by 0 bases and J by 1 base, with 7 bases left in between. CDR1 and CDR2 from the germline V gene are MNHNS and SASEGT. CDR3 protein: CASSEAYRSYEQYF. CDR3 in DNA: TGTGCCAGCAGTGAAGCGTACAGATCCTACGAGCAGTACTTC.

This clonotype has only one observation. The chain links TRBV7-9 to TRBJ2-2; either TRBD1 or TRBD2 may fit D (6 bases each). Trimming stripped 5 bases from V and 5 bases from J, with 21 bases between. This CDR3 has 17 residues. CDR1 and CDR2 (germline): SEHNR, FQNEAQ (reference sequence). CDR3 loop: CASSLISGGGDTGELFF. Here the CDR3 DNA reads TGTGCCAGCAGCCTAATTAGCGGTGGGGGCGATACCGGGGAGCTGTTTTTT. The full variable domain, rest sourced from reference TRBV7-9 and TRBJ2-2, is DTGVSQNPRHKITKRGQNVTFRCDPISEHNRLYWYRQTLGQGPEFLTYFQNEAQLEKSRLLSDRFSAERPKGSFSTLEIQRTEQGDSAMYLCASSLISGGGDTGELFFGEGSRLTVL.

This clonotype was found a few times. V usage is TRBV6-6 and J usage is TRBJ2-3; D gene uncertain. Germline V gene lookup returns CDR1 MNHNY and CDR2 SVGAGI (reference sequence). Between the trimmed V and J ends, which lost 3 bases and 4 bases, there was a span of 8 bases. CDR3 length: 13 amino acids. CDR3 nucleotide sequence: TGTGCCAGCAGTTATTCCTTAGCAGATACGCAGTATTTT. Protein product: CASSYSLADTQYF.

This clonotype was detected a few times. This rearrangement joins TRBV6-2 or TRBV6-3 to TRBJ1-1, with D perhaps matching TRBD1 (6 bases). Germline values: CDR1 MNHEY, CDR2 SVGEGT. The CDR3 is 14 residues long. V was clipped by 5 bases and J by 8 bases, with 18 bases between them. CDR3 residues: CASSTPDSGREAFF. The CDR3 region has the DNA TGTGCCAGCAGTACACCGGACAGTGGTCGGGAAGCTTTCTTT.

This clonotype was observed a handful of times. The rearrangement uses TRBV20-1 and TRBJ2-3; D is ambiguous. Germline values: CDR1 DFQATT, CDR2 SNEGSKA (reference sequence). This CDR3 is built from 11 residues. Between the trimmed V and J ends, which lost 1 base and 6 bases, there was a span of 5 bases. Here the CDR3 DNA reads TGCAGTGCTAGAGGTGGTGATACGCAGTATTTT. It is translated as CSARGGDTQYF.

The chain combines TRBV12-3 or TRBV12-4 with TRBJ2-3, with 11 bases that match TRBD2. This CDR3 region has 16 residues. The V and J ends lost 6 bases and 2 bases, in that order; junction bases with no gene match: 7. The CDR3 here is CASSRLAGGLTDTQYF. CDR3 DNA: TGTGCCAGCAGCCGTCTAGCGGGGGGTCTCACAGATACGCAGTATTTT.

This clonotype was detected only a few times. Here the CDR3 reads CASSQDLRGRGDTQYF. In DNA, the CDR3 is TGCGCCAGCAGCCAAGATCTAAGGGGGCGGGGGGATACGCAGTATTTT. This sequence joins TRBV4-1 and TRBJ2-3, with D tentatively TRBD1 or TRBD2 (7 bases each). The V gene's germline CDR1 is MGHRA and CDR2 YSYEKL. V was pared by 0 bases and J by 6 bases, with 16 bases between. The CDR3 contains 16 residues.